This TCR beta chain was captured in a study of blood T cell repertoires in COVID-19. Study summary: The United States, Italy and Spain supplied acute and convalescent COVID-19 samples. PBMCs, B-cell-depleted T cells, or T cells provided the cDNA or gDNA that made up the material.

In the source study's methods: The authors estimated nucleated cell counts from reference gene primer amplification. Produced via immunoSEQ multiplex PCR; TCRdb's table is partial and in-frame only. D and trimming were read from the DNA, whereas the V and J calls and clone size are those reported in that table. The table records 60,000 to 65,000 clones, about nine tenths of them present only once. With 5 bases removed from V and 11 bases from J, the gap between germline ends came to 22 bases. Germline CDR1 reads SNHLY; CDR2 reads FYNNEI. There are 15 residues in the CDR3. Sequencing was performed on peripheral blood. The sequence derives from a woman older than 75 with active COVID-19. The chain carries TRBV2 and TRBJ2-1; tentatively, D is TRBD2 (5 bases). This CDR3 is CASSPLASPAGQQFF. DNA for the CDR3: TGTGCCAGCAGTCCCCTAGCATCTCCTGCTGGTCAGCAGTTCTTC. Variable domain in full (rest from reference TRBV2 and TRBJ2-1): EPEVTQTPSHQVTQMGQEVILRCVPISNHLYFYWYRQILGQKVEFLVSFYNNEISEKSEIFDDQFSVERPDGSNFTLKIRSTKLEDSAMYFCASSPLASPAGQQFFGPGTRLTVL.